This is a list of T cell receptor beta chains from one sample in a study of blood T cell repertoires in COVID-19. Clones were read by immunoSEQ multiplex PCR, and TCRdb kept only the in-frame ones, dropping some. This table has roughly 200,000 clones, 75% to 85% appearing once. The sequencing input was peripheral blood. The receptors were sampled from a human donor in a cohort sampled during active COVID-19. Each CDR3 is given with its conserved first and last residue. Fields, in order: V gene, J gene, D gene, clone size, CDR3 DNA, CDR3 protein. D genes are given only for firm matches. Some rows mark clone size as missing; the rest say once, few, many or name a class of expanded clone.

TRBV28	TRBJ2-7	TRBD1	.	TGTGCCAGCAGTCCCCACGGACAGGGGGCTGTTTACGAGCAGTACTTC	CASSPHGQGAVYEQYF
TRBV5-6	TRBJ1-3	.	.	TGTGCCAGCAGCTTGGACAGGGCTAGCTCTGGAAACACCATATATTTT	CASSLDRASSGNTIYF
TRBV5-1	TRBJ2-7	TRBD1	.	TGCGCCAGCAGCTTGGAACAGGGGGCCTACGAGCAGTACTTC	CASSLEQGAYEQYF
TRBV6-2/TRBV6-3	TRBJ1-5	TRBD1	.	TGTGCCAGCAGTTCCTCCGGGACAGGGGGGGGGCAGCCCCAGCATTTT	CASSSSGTGGGQPQHF
TRBV7-3	TRBJ2-3	TRBD1	.	TGTGCCAGCAGCTTAGGGATGGGCAGGGGGCTGGATACGCAGTATTTT	CASSLGMGRGLDTQYF
TRBV7-2	TRBJ2-7	.	.	TGTGCCAGCAGAACGAGTACCTACGAGCAGTACTTC	CASRTSTYEQYF
TRBV29-1	TRBJ2-7	TRBD1	.	TGCAGCGTTGCAGGACAGGGGCCCGAGCAGTACTTC	CSVAGQGPEQYF
TRBV3-1/TRBV3-2	TRBJ2-5	TRBD1	few	TGTGCCAGCAGCCAAGGGGGACAGGGGGCTCTAGAGACCCAGTACTTC	CASSQGGQGALETQYF
TRBV28	TRBJ2-7	TRBD1	few	TGTGCCAGCAGTTCTGGGACAGGGAGCGACGAGCAGTACTTC	CASSSGTGSDEQYF
TRBV19	TRBJ1-6	TRBD1	.	TGTGCCAGTAGTATCGGGACAGGGTCAAATTCACCCCTCCACTTT	CASSIGTGSNSPLHF
TRBV5-1	TRBJ2-1	.	.	TGCGCCAGCAGCTTGGAAGGGGGCTCCTACAATGAGCAGTTCTTC	CASSLEGGSYNEQFF
TRBV2	TRBJ1-5	.	.	TGTGCCAGCAGGGGTGACTCGGGCAATCAGCCCCAGCATTTT	CASRGDSGNQPQHF
TRBV7-2	TRBJ2-7	.	.	TGTGCCAGCAGCTTAGATAGGGGCGGGATATCCCTCCAGCAGTACTTC	CASSLDRGGISLQQYF
TRBV6-6	TRBJ1-3	TRBD1	.	TGTGCCAGCAGTCCCCCCCGGGACAGGGTCAAAAGTGGAAACACCATATATTTT	CASSPPRDRVKSGNTIYF
TRBV3-1/TRBV3-2	TRBJ2-3	TRBD2	once	TGTGCCAGCAGCCAAGATCGGAGCGGGAGATCCGATACGCAGTATTTT	CASSQDRSGRSDTQYF
TRBV29-1	TRBJ1-2	TRBD1	.	TGCAGCGCCACACCCAGGGGGAGGTATGGCTACACCTTC	CSATPRGRYGYTF
TRBV7-2	TRBJ1-5	.	.	TGTGCCAGCAGCCCCTGGGCAGGGATCGATCAGCCCCAGCATTTT	CASSPWAGIDQPQHF